Shown below are 8 T cell receptor beta chains from a single sample sequenced in a study of T cell responses to AZD1222 COVID-19 vaccine. Libraries were prepared by immunoSEQ multiplex PCR; TCRdb keeps only in-frame clonotypes and omits some of them. The sample contains about 120,000 clones, approximately 90% of which appear only once. The specimen was peripheral blood, collected on day 0 of AZD1222 vaccination. The receptors here all came from an adult in good health.

This chain links TRBV29-1 with TRBJ2-5, with D possibly being TRBD1 (6 bases). Germline V gives CDR1 SQVTM, CDR2 ANQGSEA. Between the trimmed V and J ends, which lost 5 bases and 1 base, there was a span of 11 bases. This CDR3 region has 13 residues. CDR3 region: CSVTSGAQETQYF. CDR3 coding DNA: TGCAGCGTTACCTCAGGGGCCCAAGAGACCCAGTACTTC.

The V call is TRBV10-1, the J call TRBJ1-2; unclear D gene. The CDR3 has 11 amino acids. Germline assignment: CDR1 WNHNN and CDR2 SYGVQD (reference sequence). V lost 7 bases, J lost 9 bases, and 12 bases lay in between. The CDR3 region is CASMGCTRYTF. The CDR3 nucleotides read TGCGCCAGCATGGGCTGTACTCGCTACACCTTC.

This clone was counted once. The chain couples TRBV24-1 to TRBJ1-5; D remains unclear. The ends were cut back, 0 bases at V and 4 bases at J, with 6 bases in the middle. Per the germline V gene, CDR1 is KGHDR and CDR2 is SFDVKD. The CDR3 totals 14 residues. CDR3 nucleotide sequence: TGTGCCACCAGTGATTTGAACAGAAATCAGCCCCAGCATTTT. Its protein is CATSDLNRNQPQHF.

This chain connects TRBV30 to TRBJ2-1; D may be TRBD1 or TRBD2 (5 bases each). The CDR3 contains 11 residues. Trimming left V 2 bases short and J 12 bases short, with 11 bases between. Germline assignment: CDR1 GTSNPN and CDR2 SVGIG (reference sequence). The DNA for the CDR3 is TGTGCCTGGAGTTCTACCGGGGCGCAGTTCTTC. Protein product: CAWSSTGAQFF.

This chain uses TRBV2 with TRBJ1-2; D uncertain. Germline assignment: CDR1 SNHLY and CDR2 FYNNEI. V was pared by 2 bases and J by 8 bases, with 12 bases between. CDR3 length: 13 amino acids. In DNA, the CDR3 is TGTGCCAGCAGTGAACTCAGTTATAGGGGCTACACCTTC. Translating it yields CASSELSYRGYTF.

J is TRBJ1-4 and V is TRBV6-5; D not certain. The CDR3 length is 15 residues. Germline V CDR1 and CDR2: MNHEY, SVGAGI. The germline V and J ends were trimmed by 2 bases and 2 bases, with 9 bases remaining between them. As DNA, the CDR3 is TGTGCCAGCAGTTACATCCAGGCTACTAATGAAAAACTGTTTTTT. This sequence encodes CASSYIQATNEKLFF.

For this clone: The junction and the germline gene differ at one end; a read error may be behind it. V gene TRBV7-7 combines with J gene TRBJ2-5, with D unclear. CDR1 SSHAT and CDR2 FNYEAQ come from the germline V gene (reference sequence). The CDR3 totals 14 residues. The CDR3 spells CASSLVVGQETQYF. In DNA form, the CDR3 reads TGTGCTAGCAGCTTAGTTGTAGGGCAAGAGACCCAGTACTTC.

The chain joins TRBV2 to TRBJ2-7; D gene unclear. Germline CDR1 SNHLY, CDR2 FYNNEI. The germline V and J ends were trimmed by 8 bases and 5 bases, with 13 bases remaining between them. The CDR3 extends over 12 amino acids. The DNA for the CDR3 is TGTGCCAGCGGCGGCAGCGTAGACGAGCAGTACTTC. Its translation: CASGGSVDEQYF.